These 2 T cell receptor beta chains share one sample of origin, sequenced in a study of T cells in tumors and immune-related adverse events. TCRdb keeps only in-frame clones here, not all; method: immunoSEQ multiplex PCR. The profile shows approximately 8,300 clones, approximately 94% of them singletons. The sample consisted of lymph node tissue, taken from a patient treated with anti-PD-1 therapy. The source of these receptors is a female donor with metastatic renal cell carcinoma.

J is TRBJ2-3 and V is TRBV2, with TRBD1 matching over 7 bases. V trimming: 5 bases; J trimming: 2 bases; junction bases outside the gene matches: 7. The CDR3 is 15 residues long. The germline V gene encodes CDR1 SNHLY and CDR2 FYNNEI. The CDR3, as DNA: TGTGCCAGCAGTCAGGACAGGATTCTCACAGATACGCAGTATTTT. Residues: CASSQDRILTDTQYF. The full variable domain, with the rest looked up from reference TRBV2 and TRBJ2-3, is EPEVTQTPSHQVTQMGQEVILRCVPISNHLYFYWYRQILGQKVEFLVSFYNNEISEKSEIFDDQFSVERPDGSNFTLKIRSTKLEDSAMYFCASSQDRILTDTQYFGPGTRLTVL.

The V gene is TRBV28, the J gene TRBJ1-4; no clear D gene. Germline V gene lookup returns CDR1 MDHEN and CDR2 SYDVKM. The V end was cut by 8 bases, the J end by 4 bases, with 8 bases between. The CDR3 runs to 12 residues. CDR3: CASRTGNEKLFF. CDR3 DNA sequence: TGTGCCAGCCGGACGGGTAATGAAAAACTGTTTTTT.